Listed here are 25 T cell receptor beta chains from one sample, sequenced in a study of T cells in Graves' hyperthyroidism and ophthalmopathy. Researchers amplified the TCR beta CDR3 regions from RNA transcripts. HTBI primers were the set used in a first-round RT-PCR of the TCR CDR3. TCRdb re-called the multiplex PCR reads through MiXCR, storing one row per CDR3 protein. Seen here are over 150,000 distinct CDR3 sequences, less than 20% observed once, and the top ten hold roughly 49%. Sequencing input: blood. These receptors all stem from a woman in her 50s with Graves' hyperthyroidism.

This clonotype was found many times. The chain uses TRBV7-9 and TRBJ1-1, with TRBD1 matching 8 bases. Germline CDR1 SEHNR, CDR2 FQNEAQ (reference sequence). V shed 5 bases and J 1 base; nucleotides not matched to a gene: 6. The CDR3 totals 15 residues. The CDR3 DNA reads as TGTGCCAGCAGCCATGTCCAGGGGGCGAACACTGAAGCTTTCTTT. Residues: CASSHVQGANTEAFF.

Only a few counts were recorded for this clonotype. The chain has TRBV5-4 and TRBJ2-7, with TRBD1 as a possible D gene (5 bases). The CDR3 is made up of 13 amino acids. Per the germline V gene, CDR1 is SGHNT and CDR2 is YYREEE (reference sequence). Trimming removed 3 bases at V and 2 bases at J, with 9 bases between. CDR3 sequence: CASSSEQAYEQYF. CDR3 in DNA: TGTGCCAGCAGCTCGGAACAGGCCTACGAGCAGTACTTC. Using reference TRBV5-4 and TRBJ2-7 for the parts outside the CDR3, the full variable domain is ETGVTQSPTHLIKTRGQQVTLRCSSQSGHNTVSWYQQALGQGPQFIFQYYREEENGRGNFPPRFSGLQFPNYSSELNVNALELDDSALYLCASSSEQAYEQYFGPGTRLTVT.

This clonotype was seen ten or more times. The CDR3 here is CASSLNIGDTEAFF. CDR3 bases: TGTGCCAGCAGCTTAAATATTGGGGACACTGAAGCTTTCTTT. The chain couples TRBV7-9 to TRBJ1-1; D gene ambiguous. Germline lookup yields CDR1 SEHNR and CDR2 FQNEAQ (reference sequence). The CDR3 runs 14 residues. V lost 2 bases and J lost 3, with 10 bases in between.

This clonotype occurred many times. The rearrangement links TRBV11-1 to TRBJ2-1, with no clear D. The CDR3 covers 15 residues. Germline-derived CDR1 and CDR2 are SGHAT and FQDESV (reference sequence). V lost 4 bases and J lost 8, with 18 bases in between. The CDR3 region is CASSSPSRAFYEQFF. CDR3 sequence (DNA): TGTGCCAGCAGCTCCCCTTCGAGAGCATTCTATGAGCAGTTCTTC.

Many counts were recorded for this clonotype. The J gene is TRBJ2-1, the V gene TRBV20-1; the D call may be TRBD1 or TRBD2 (5 bases each). The germline V gene has CDR1 DFQATT and CDR2 SNEGSKA (reference sequence). The CDR3 has 13 residues. Deletions cut 5 bases from V and 3 bases from J, with 11 bases between. CDR3 sequence (DNA): TGCAGTGCTTTCCGAGGGGACTACAATGAGCAGTTCTTC. Translated: CSAFRGDYNEQFF.

This clonotype was detected only a few times. This chain uses TRBV7-8 with TRBJ1-5; D may be TRBD1 (5 bases). The CDR3 is 14 residues long. V shed 9 bases and J shed 7 bases, with 19 bases lying between them. Germline V gene data show CDR1 as SGHVS and CDR2 as FQNEAQ. This CDR3 is CASSHRDERQPQHF. CDR3 nucleotide sequence: TGTGCCAGTAGTCACCGGGACGAGAGACAGCCCCAGCATTTT.

This clonotype occurred many times. The chain couples TRBV12-3 or TRBV12-4 to TRBJ2-1; 7 positions agree with TRBD2. With 0 bases clipped from V and 9 bases from J, the junction kept 5 bases outside the gene matches. The CDR3 sequence is 14 residues long. The CDR3 region is CASSLARERSEQFF. As DNA, the CDR3 is TGTGCCAGCAGTTTAGCGCGGGAGCGCAGTGAGCAGTTCTTC.

The V call is TRBV6-5, the J call TRBJ2-2, with D unclear. V lost 0 bases and J 3 bases, leaving 8 bases between the germline ends. Per germline, CDR1 MNHEY and CDR2 SVGAGI. The CDR3 has 15 residues. Here the CDR3 reads CASSYSWLDTGELFF. In nucleotides, the CDR3 is TGTGCCAGCAGTTACTCTTGGCTCGACACCGGGGAGCTGTTTTTT.

This clonotype was seen many times. This CDR3 reads CASSARLANTEAFF. The CDR3 nucleotides are TGTGCCAGCAGCGCCAGACTGGCGAACACTGAAGCTTTCTTT. This chain joins TRBV2 and TRBJ1-1; D not resolved. Trimming took 6 bases from V and 1 from J, leaving 12 bases between them. CDR1 SNHLY and CDR2 FYNNEI come from the germline V gene. This CDR3 contains 14 residues.

The rearrangement links TRBV30 to TRBJ2-7; 9 bases agree with TRBD2. Germline V gene lookup returns CDR1 GTSNPN and CDR2 SVGIG (reference sequence). V was pared by 5 bases and J by 2 bases, with 4 bases of the junction left unmatched. The CDR3 is made up of 13 amino acids. The CDR3: CAWGREGTYEQYF. Here the CDR3 DNA reads TGTGCCTGGGGGCGGGAGGGTACCTACGAGCAGTACTTC.

The J gene is TRBJ2-1, the V gene TRBV5-8; the match to TRBD1 covers 10 bases. J gave up 6 bases and V 3 bases, and 6 bases lay outside the gene matches. The V gene's germline CDR1 is SGHTS and CDR2 YDEGEE. This CDR3 is built from 15 residues. CDR3 sequence (DNA): TGTGCCAGCAGCTCCGGGACAGGGGCCTTCAATGAGCAGTTCTTC. As protein: CASSSGTGAFNEQFF.

This clonotype was detected many times. The chain is built from TRBV7-9 and TRBJ2-1, with D unresolved. CDR1 and CDR2 (germline): SEHNR, FQNEAQ (reference sequence). Between the trimmed V and J ends, which lost 5 bases and 9 bases, there was a span of 8 bases. The CDR3 loop spans 11 amino acids. CDR3 DNA sequence: TGTGCCAGCAGCCCCTTAGGTGAGCAGTTCTTC. Translating gives CASSPLGEQFF. The variable domain in full, completed from reference TRBV7-9 and TRBJ2-1, reads DTGVSQNPRHKITKRGQNVTFRCDPISEHNRLYWYRQTLGQGPEFLTYFQNEAQLEKSRLLSDRFSAERPKGSFSTLEIQRTEQGDSAMYLCASSPLGEQFFGPGTRLTVL.

This clonotype was counted ten times or more. V is TRBV6-1 and J is TRBJ1-2; weak D call: TRBD1 (5 bases). The V gene's germline CDR1 is MNHNS and CDR2 SASEGT. This CDR3 has 14 amino acids. V gave up 1 base and J gave up 4 bases, with 10 bases separating them. The DNA of the CDR3 is TGTGCCAGCAGTGAAGGGGTAGGGGCCTATGGCTACACCTTC. Translation: CASSEGVGAYGYTF.

This clonotype came up a few times. V gene TRBV12-3 or TRBV12-4 combines with J gene TRBJ1-6; D is unresolved. CDR3 size: 15 residues. V lost 1 base and J lost 10, with 14 bases in between. Here the CDR3 DNA reads TGTGCCAGCAGTTTAGGAGGGATGCGAGGATCACCCCTCCACTTT. Protein sequence: CASSLGGMRGSPLHF.

This clonotype was seen at least ten times. This chain links TRBV29-1 with TRBJ2-7; TRBD2 matches at 9 bases. The CDR3 sequence is 12 residues long. The V segment lost 2 bases and the J segment 4 bases; nucleotides outside the gene matches: 0. Looked up from germline, CDR1 is SQVTM and CDR2 is ANQGSEA. CDR3 DNA: TGCAGCGTTGAACTAGCGGGATACGAGCAGTACTTC. This codes for CSVELAGYEQYF.

This clonotype was seen at least ten times. This chain uses TRBV7-9 with TRBJ2-3; maybe TRBD1 (5 bases). Trimming took 5 bases from V and 0 from J, leaving 9 bases between them. Germline CDR1 and CDR2: SEHNR and FQNEAQ (reference sequence). This CDR3 has 14 amino acids. The chain's CDR3 is CASSPGLSTDTQYF. The CDR3 bases are TGTGCCAGCAGCCCAGGGTTAAGCACAGATACGCAGTATTTT.

This clonotype was picked up a small number of times. The J gene is TRBJ2-4, the V gene TRBV6-1; a weak D match, TRBD2 (6 bases). Germline assignment: CDR1 MNHNS and CDR2 SASEGT. The CDR3 length is 14 residues. Trimming left V 5 bases short and J 6 bases short, with 14 bases between. CDR3 in DNA: TGTGCCAGCAGTCCCGGAGGGGACCCAAACATTCAGTACTTC. Translation: CASSPGGDPNIQYF.

This chain joins TRBV30 and TRBJ1-2; D is unclear. The CDR3 is made up of 12 amino acids. The V gene lost 5 bases and the J gene lost 8 bases, with 15 bases spanning the gap. Germline V gene sequence: CDR1 GTSNPN, CDR2 SVGIG (reference sequence). In nucleotides, the CDR3 is TGTGCCTGGGAGCCAATGCCGGGGGGCTACACCTTC. This gives the protein CAWEPMPGGYTF.

This clonotype was observed at least ten times. V gene TRBV28 combines with J gene TRBJ2-5; tentatively, D is TRBD2 (6 bases). The ends were cut back, 3 bases at V and 6 bases at J, with 17 bases in the middle. Germline V gives CDR1 MDHEN, CDR2 SYDVKM. The CDR3 consists of 15 residues. CDR3 residues: CASSLLLLGGKTQYF. The CDR3, as DNA: TGTGCCAGCAGTTTGCTTCTCCTCGGAGGGAAGACCCAGTACTTC.

This clonotype was seen a handful of times. This could be a read error, since a much larger clone is one nucleotide away. The chain is built from TRBV20-1 and TRBJ2-7; 10 bases line up with TRBD2. Germline CDR1 DFQATT, CDR2 SNEGSKA (reference sequence). Trimming removed 3 bases from V and 2 bases from J; junction bases left unmatched: 10. The CDR3 runs to 16 residues. CDR3 sequence: CSASGTSERATYEQYF. CDR3 nucleotide sequence: TGCAGTGCTAGCGGGACTAGCGAGAGGGCCACCTACGAGCAGTACTTC.

The chain carries TRBV9 and TRBJ2-7, with D possibly matching TRBD1 (6 bases). Germline CDR1 SGDLS, CDR2 YYNGEE. V was clipped by 0 bases and J by 1 base, with 11 bases between them. This CDR3 spans 15 amino acids. CDR3 loop: CASSVALGASYEQYF. CDR3 nucleotides: TGTGCCAGCAGCGTAGCTTTGGGGGCGTCCTACGAGCAGTACTTC.

This clonotype was seen at least ten times. CDR3 in amino acids: CSARGLAGVWNEQFF. The CDR3 bases are TGCAGTGCTAGAGGTTTAGCGGGAGTGTGGAATGAGCAGTTCTTC. The V gene is TRBV20-1, the J gene TRBJ2-1, with TRBD2 matching 9 bases. V was clipped by 1 base and J by 7 bases; unmatched bases: 8. The CDR3 totals 15 residues. Germline-derived CDR1 and CDR2 are DFQATT and SNEGSKA (reference sequence).

About this clonotype: A much larger clone lies a single base off, so this may be a read error. This chain uses TRBV29-1 with TRBJ2-7; D remains unclear. The end of the DNA fits TRBJ2-1 better, so the J call may be wrong. The CDR3 consists of 12 residues. From germline, CDR1 is SQVTM and CDR2 ANQGSEA. CDR3 coding DNA: TGCAGCGTTGAATTAACACCCTACGAGCAGTTCTTC. It is translated as CSVELTPYEQFF.

This clonotype was seen at least ten times. The chain links TRBV5-1 to TRBJ2-1, with 10 positions matching TRBD2. The CDR3 extends over 16 amino acids. Germline V lookup: CDR1 SGHRS, CDR2 YFSETQ. Trimming took 4 bases from V and 3 from J; bases not matched to a gene: 7. CDR3 in DNA: TGCGCCAGCAGCAGGCCACTAGCGGGAAGCTACAATGAGCAGTTCTTC. This sequence encodes CASSRPLAGSYNEQFF.

Only a few counts were recorded for this clonotype. This chain uses TRBV10-3 with TRBJ2-5; D uncertain. This CDR3 spans 12 amino acids. With 6 bases removed from V and 3 bases from J, the gap between germline ends came to 8 bases. In germline, CDR1 is ENHRY, CDR2 SYGVKD. CDR3 sequence: CAISPKKETQYF. CDR3 sequence (DNA): TGTGCCATCAGCCCTAAAAAAGAGACCCAGTACTTC.